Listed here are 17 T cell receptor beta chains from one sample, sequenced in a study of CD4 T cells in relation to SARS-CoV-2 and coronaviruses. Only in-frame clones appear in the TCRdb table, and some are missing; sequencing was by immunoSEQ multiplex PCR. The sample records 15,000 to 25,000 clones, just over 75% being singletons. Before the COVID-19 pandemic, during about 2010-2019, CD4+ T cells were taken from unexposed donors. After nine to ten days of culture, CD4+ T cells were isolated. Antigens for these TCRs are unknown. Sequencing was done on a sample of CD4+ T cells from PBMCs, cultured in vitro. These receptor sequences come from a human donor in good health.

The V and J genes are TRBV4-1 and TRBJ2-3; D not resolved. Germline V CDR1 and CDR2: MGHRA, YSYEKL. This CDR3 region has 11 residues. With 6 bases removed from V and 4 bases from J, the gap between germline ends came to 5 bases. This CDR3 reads CASRGSDTQYF. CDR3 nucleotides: TGCGCCAGCAGGGGTTCAGATACGCAGTATTTT.

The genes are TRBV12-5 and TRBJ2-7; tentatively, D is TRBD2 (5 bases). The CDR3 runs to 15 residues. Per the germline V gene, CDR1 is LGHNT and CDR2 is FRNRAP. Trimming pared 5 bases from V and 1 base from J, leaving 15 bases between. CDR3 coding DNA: TGTGCTAGTGGTCCCCGGGATCCGGGGTCCTACGAGCAGTACTTC. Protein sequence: CASGPRDPGSYEQYF.

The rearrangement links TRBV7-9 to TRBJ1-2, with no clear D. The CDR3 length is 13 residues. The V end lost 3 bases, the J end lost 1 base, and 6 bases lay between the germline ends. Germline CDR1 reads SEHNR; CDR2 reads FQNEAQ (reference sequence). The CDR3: CASSFQVNYGYTF. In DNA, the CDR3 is TGTGCCAGCAGCTTCCAGGTTAACTATGGCTACACCTTC.

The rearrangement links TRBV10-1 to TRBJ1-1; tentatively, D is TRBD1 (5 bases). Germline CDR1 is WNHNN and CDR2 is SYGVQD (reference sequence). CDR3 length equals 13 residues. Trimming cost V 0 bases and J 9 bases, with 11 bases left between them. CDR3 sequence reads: CASSESDGTQAFF. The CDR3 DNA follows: TGCGCCAGCAGTGAGTCCGACGGGACCCAAGCTTTCTTT.

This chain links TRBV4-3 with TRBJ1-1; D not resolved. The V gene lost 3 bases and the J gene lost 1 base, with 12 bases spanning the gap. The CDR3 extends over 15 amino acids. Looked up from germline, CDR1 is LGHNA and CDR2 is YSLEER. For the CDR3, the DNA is TGCGCCAGCAGCCAGGAAGGCTTTGGGAACACTGAAGCTTTCTTT. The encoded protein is CASSQEGFGNTEAFF.

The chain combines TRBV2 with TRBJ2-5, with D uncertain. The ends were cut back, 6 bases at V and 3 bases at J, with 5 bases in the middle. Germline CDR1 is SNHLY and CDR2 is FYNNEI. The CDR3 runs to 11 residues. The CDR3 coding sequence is TGTGCCAGCAGGCCGGAAGAGACCCAGTACTTC. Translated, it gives CASRPEETQYF.

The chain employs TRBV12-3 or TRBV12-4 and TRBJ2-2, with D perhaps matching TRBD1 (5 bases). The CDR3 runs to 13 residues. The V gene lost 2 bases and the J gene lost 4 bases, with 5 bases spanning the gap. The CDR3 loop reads CASSLQGTGELFF. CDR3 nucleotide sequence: TGTGCCAGCAGTTTACAGGGCACCGGGGAGCTGTTTTTT.

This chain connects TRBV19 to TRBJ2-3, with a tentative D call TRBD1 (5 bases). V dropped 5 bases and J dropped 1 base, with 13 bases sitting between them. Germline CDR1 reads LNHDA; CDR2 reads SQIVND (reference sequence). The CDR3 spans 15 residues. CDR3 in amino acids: CASSDRQIRTDTQYF. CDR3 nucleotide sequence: TGTGCCAGTAGTGATCGACAGATACGCACAGATACGCAGTATTTT.

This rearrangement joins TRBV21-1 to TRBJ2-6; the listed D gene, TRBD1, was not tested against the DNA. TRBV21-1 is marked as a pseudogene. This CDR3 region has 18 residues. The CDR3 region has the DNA TGTGCCAGCAGCATGGGACAGGGGGCAAGGTCTGGGGCCAACGTCCTGACTTTC. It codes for CASSMGQGARSGANVLTF.

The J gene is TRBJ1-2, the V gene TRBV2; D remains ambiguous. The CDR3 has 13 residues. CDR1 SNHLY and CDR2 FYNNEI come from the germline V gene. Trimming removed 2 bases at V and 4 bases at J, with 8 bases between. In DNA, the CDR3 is TGTGCCAGCAGTGAAATTATGGGCTATGGCTACACCTTC. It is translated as CASSEIMGYGYTF.

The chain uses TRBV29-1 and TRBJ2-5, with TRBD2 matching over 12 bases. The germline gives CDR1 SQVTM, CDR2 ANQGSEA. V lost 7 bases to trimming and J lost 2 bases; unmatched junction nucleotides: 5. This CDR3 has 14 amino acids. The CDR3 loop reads CSGQLAGGQETQYF. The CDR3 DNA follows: TGCAGCGGCCAACTAGCGGGGGGACAAGAGACCCAGTACTTC.

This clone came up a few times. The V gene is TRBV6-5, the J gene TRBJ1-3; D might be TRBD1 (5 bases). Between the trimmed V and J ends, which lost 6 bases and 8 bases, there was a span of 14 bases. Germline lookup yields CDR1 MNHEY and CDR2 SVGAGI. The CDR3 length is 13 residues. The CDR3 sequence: CASRLGGGDTIYF. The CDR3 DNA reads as TGTGCCAGCAGACTGGGGGGGGGAGACACCATATATTTT.

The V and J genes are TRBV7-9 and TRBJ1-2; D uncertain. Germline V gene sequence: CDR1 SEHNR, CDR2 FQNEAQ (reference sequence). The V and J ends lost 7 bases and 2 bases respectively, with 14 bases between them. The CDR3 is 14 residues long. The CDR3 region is CASTHPVLNYGYTF. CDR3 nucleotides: TGTGCCAGCACCCACCCCGTCCTAAACTATGGCTACACCTTC.

In DNA, the CDR3 is TGTGCCAGCAGCTCAAGGACTAGCGGGAGAGACATTCAGTACTTC. Encoded protein: CASSSRTSGRDIQYF. The V call is TRBV7-9, the J call TRBJ2-4; TRBD2 aligns across 13 bases. In germline, CDR1 is SEHNR, CDR2 FQNEAQ (reference sequence). Trimming at V came to 4 bases and at J to 8 bases, leaving 5 bases not matched to a gene. The CDR3 extends over 15 amino acids.

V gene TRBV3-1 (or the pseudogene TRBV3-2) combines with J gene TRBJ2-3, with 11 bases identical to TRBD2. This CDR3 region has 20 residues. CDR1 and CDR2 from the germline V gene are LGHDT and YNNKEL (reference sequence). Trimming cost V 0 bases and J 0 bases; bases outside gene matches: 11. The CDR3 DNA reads TGTGCCAGCAGCCAAGAAACCTTAACACTAGCGGGAGACAGCACAGATACGCAGTATTTT. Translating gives CASSQETLTLAGDSTDTQYF.

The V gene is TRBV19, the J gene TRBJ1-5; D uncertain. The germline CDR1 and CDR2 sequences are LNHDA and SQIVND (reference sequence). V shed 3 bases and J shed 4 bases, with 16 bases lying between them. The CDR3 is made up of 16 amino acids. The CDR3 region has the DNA TGTGCCAGTAGTATGGCACCGAGAATAGCAAATCAGCCCCAGCATTTT. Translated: CASSMAPRIANQPQHF.

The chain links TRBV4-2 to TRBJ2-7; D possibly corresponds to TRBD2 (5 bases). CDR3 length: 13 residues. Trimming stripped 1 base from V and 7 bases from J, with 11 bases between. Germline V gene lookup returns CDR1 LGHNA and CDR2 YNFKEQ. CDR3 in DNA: TGTGCCAGCAGCCAAGGGGTCGGGATAGAGCAGTACTTC. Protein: CASSQGVGIEQYF.